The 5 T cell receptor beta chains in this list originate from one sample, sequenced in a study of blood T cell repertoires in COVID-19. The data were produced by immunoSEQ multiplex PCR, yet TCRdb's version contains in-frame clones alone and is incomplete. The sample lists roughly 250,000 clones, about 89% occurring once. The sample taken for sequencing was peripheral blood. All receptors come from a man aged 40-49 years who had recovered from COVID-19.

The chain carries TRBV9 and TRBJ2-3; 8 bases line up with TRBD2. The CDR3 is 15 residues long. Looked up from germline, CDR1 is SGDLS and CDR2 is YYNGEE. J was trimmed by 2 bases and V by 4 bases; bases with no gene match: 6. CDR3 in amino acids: CASSPREGVTDTQYF. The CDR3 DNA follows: TGTGCCAGCAGCCCCCGGGAGGGCGTCACAGATACGCAGTATTTT.

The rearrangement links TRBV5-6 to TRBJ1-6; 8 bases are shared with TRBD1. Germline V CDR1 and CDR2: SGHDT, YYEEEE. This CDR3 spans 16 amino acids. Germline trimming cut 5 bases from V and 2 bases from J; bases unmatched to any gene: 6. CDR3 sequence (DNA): TGTGCCAGCAGACCGGGACAGGTTGCCTATAATTCACCCCTCCACTTT. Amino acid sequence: CASRPGQVAYNSPLHF.

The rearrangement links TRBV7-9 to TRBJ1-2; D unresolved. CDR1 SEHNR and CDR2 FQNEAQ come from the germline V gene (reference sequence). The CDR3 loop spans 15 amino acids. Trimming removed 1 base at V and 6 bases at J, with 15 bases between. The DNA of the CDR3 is TGTGCCAGCAGCTTAGGGAGTCTGTTTTTGGATGGCTACACCTTC. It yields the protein CASSLGSLFLDGYTF.

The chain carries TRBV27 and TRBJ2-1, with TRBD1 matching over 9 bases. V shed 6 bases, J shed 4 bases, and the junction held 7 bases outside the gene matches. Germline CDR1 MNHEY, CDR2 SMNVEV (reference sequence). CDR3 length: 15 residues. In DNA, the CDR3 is TGTGCCAGCAGAGCTACAGGGGGCCTGTACAATGAGCAGTTCTTC. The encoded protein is CASRATGGLYNEQFF.

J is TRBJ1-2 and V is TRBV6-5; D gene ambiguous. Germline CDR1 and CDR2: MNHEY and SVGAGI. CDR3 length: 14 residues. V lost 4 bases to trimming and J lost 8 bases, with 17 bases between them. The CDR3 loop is CASSSHESFKGYTF. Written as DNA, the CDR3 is TGTGCCAGCAGTTCCCACGAGAGTTTCAAGGGCTACACCTTC.